This T cell receptor (beta chain) derives from a study of blood T cells in healthy people across ages (dated by TCRdb to about 2015). Concerning the study at large: In model experiments, roughly one uniquely barcoded TCR beta cDNA molecule per two T cells was captured by template switching. Donors of different ages were randomly distributed across sequencing lanes to avoid experimental bias. Using deep sequencing normalized with unique cDNA molecular identifiers, the study measured how TCR beta repertoire diversity changes with age. Using the same blood draw, the study looked at two additional independent replicas of 1 million unique cDNA reads for two donors, one aged 18 to 29 and the other aged 80 or older. Four age groups were formed from the donors: young (average about 15 years), middle-aged (just under 40), aged (roughly 56) and long-lived (82). Beyond this particular receptor, the publication reports: As age increased, observed TCR beta diversity per million T cells dropped in a roughly linear way, and a significant reduction was already evident by age around 41. The percentage of naive T cells measured by flow cytometry correlated strongly with observed TCR beta diversity. Since profiling was done on bulk unsorted PBMCs, naive and antigen-experienced compartments could not be conclusively compared. Total diversity estimates from one million sequenced T cells were considered lower bounds and underestimates. Because the CMV infection status of the donors was unknown, age-related changes in expanded clonotypes may potentially have been confounded. Compared with the aged group, the long-lived group had more naive CD4+ T cells, fewer expanded clones and increased TCR diversity, a pattern suggesting age selection.

Library prep was done by 5' RACE. TCRdb names Illumina HiSeq 2500 as the instrument used. A second about 7 to 12 cycle PCR used a sample-barcoded 5' primer and a J-beta primer mix. A unique molecular identifier was introduced onto each TCR beta cDNA molecule by a template-switch 5' adaptor carrying 12 random nucleotides. Each sample yielded at least 3 million CDR3-containing paired-end reads. All of the RNA was converted into first-strand cDNA using the Mint cDNA synthesis kit, with a TRBC-specific oligonucleotide serving as the primer. All cDNA was treated with uracil-DNA glycosylase and then went through a first 18-cycle PCR with the universal primers M1SS and BC2_uni_R. The original methods were these. Each sample was normalized by randomly selecting 1 million high-quality reads, each carrying a distinct molecular identifier. Reads with shared molecular identifiers were discarded instead of being binned into consensus sequences. CDR3 identification, clonotype clustering and error correction used MiTCR with a Q25 quality threshold and the strictest error-elimination algorithm. A nonparametric unseen species model with Euler transformation was used to estimate a lower bound on total TCR beta diversity. Using fastp trimming at Q25 and MiXCR clonotype assembly, TCRdb reanalyzed the public sequencing data and kept in-frame beta chains. Here each entry gathers all rows of one CDR3 protein and keeps the most common genes and DNA. TCRdb, not the authors, supplied the V and J calls. This sample gives about 2 million distinct CDR3 sequences in total; 40% to 55% of them show up just once. Roughly 2.1% of the sample belongs to the ten largest clones.

With respect to this clonotype: What antigen it recognizes has not been identified. No quality values exist for individual bases; no much larger clone is one base distant.

The 39 donors, aged roughly 6 to 95 years, were systemically healthy Caucasian individuals from Russia. Ten milliliters of peripheral blood were drawn from each donor into EDTA-treated Vacutainer tubes. Ficoll-Paque density-gradient centrifugation was used to isolate PBMCs, with at least 6.5 million per sample. Trizol reagent was used to extract total RNA from PBMCs, with at least 5.5 micrograms per sample. For every donor, flow cytometry on a PBMC aliquot measured the percentage of naive CD45RAhigh/CD27high T cells. Sequencing used blood. The sequence was obtained from a woman in her forties in good health.

The CDR3 corresponds to CASSKVWGELDSYEQYF. The bases read TGTGCCAGCAGCAAAGTATGGGGGGAATTGGACTCCTACGAGCAGTACTTC. Rearrangement joined TRBV21-1 to TRBJ2-7; the table names TRBD1, a call not compared with the DNA. TRBV21-1 is a documented pseudogene. Spanning cysteine to phenylalanine, the CDR3 consists of 17 amino acids. Only CDR3 DNA remains: 51 bases, in frame from the first base.